This record concerns one T cell receptor (beta chain) sequence. The data were taken from a study of blood T cell repertoires in COVID-19. The length of the CDR3 is 16 residues. V was shortened by 7 bases and J by 4 bases, with 20 bases between the two germline ends. In germline, CDR1 is SGHRS, CDR2 YFSETQ. Sequencing used immunoSEQ multiplex PCR; TCRdb keeps in-frame clones, though not all of them. Of 300,000 to 400,000 clones in the sample, around nine tenths were seen once. Material: peripheral blood. This chain joins TRBV5-1 and TRBJ1-4; weak D call: TRBD1 (6 bases). The origin of this receptor is a human donor in a cohort sampled during active COVID-19. The CDR3 DNA reads as TGCGCCAGCCAAGAACAGGTGGGACAAAATAATGAAAAACTGTTTTTT. Encoded protein: CASQEQVGQNNEKLFF. Complete variable domain (other parts from reference TRBV5-1 and TRBJ1-4): KAGVTQTPRYLIKTRGQQVTLSCSPISGHRSVSWYQQTPGQGLQFLFEYFSETQRNKGNFPGRFSGRQFSNSRSEMNVSTLELGDSALYLCASQEQVGQNNEKLFFGSGTQLSVL.